Listed below are T cell receptor beta chains from one sample, sequenced in a study of cytomegalovirus exposure and HLA in healthy donors. Clones were read by immunoSEQ multiplex PCR, and TCRdb kept only the in-frame ones, dropping some. This table holds roughly 110,000 clones, 65% to 80% found once. The sequenced material came from PBMCs. Source of these receptors: a man younger than 45 in good health and CMV-seropositive. The CDR3 runs from the conserved cysteine through the conserved F or W. The order of the fields is clone size, V gene, J gene, D gene, CDR3 DNA, CDR3 protein. A D gene is named only where the DNA matches it firmly. Clone sizes are given selectively: once, few, many, or a class where the clone is expanded.

clone_size: NA
v_call: TRBV28
j_call: TRBJ2-3
d_call: NA
cdr3_nt: TGTGCCAGCAGTCCAAGACACTTGCCAACAGATACGCAGTATTTT
cdr3_aa: CASSPRHLPTDTQYF

clone_size: NA
v_call: TRBV15
j_call: TRBJ1-1
d_call: NA
cdr3_nt: TGTGCCACCAGCACAGGTACAGAGTCTCCTGAAGCTTTCTTT
cdr3_aa: CATSTGTESPEAFF

clone_size: NA
v_call: TRBV11-3
j_call: TRBJ2-5
d_call: NA
cdr3_nt: TGTGCCAGCAGCCTTCGAACTAGCAGCGGAGAGACCCAGTACTTC
cdr3_aa: CASSLRTSSGETQYF

clone_size: few
v_call: TRBV6-1
j_call: TRBJ1-6
d_call: NA
cdr3_nt: TGTGCCAGCAGTCAGGGGCTAGAGAATTCACCCCTCCACTTT
cdr3_aa: CASSQGLENSPLHF

clone_size: NA
v_call: TRBV4-3
j_call: TRBJ1-2
d_call: TRBD1
cdr3_nt: TGCGCCAGCAGCCGATTAGGACAGGGAAATTCCTATGGCTACACCTTC
cdr3_aa: CASSRLGQGNSYGYTF

clone_size: NA
v_call: TRBV5-4
j_call: TRBJ2-6
d_call: NA
cdr3_nt: TGTGCCAGCAGCTTGTTCGGCTCTGGGGCCAACGTCCTGACTTTC
cdr3_aa: CASSLFGSGANVLTF

clone_size: NA
v_call: TRBV13
j_call: TRBJ1-6
d_call: TRBD1
cdr3_nt: TGTGCCAGCAGCAGGGGACCCCTAAAGCTAGGACAGGGGTCTAGCTCCTATAATTCACCCCTCCACTTT
cdr3_aa: CASSRGPLKLGQGSSSYNSPLHF

clone_size: NA
v_call: TRBV2
j_call: TRBJ1-5
d_call: NA
cdr3_nt: TGTGCCAGCAGTGAACAGGGCCTGAATCAGCCCCAGCATTTT
cdr3_aa: CASSEQGLNQPQHF

clone_size: NA
v_call: TRBV5-4
j_call: TRBJ2-1
d_call: NA
cdr3_nt: TGTGCCAGCAGCTTTGGGGGCACCTACAATGAGCAGTTCTTC
cdr3_aa: CASSFGGTYNEQFF

clone_size: NA
v_call: TRBV9
j_call: TRBJ1-2
d_call: NA
cdr3_nt: TGTGCCAGCAAAGCTAAAAGGAGCTATGGCTACACCTTC
cdr3_aa: CASKAKRSYGYTF

clone_size: NA
v_call: TRBV19
j_call: TRBJ2-1
d_call: TRBD1
cdr3_nt: TGTGCCAGTAGTATAACGCCGGGACAGAGATACAATGAGCAGTTCTTC
cdr3_aa: CASSITPGQRYNEQFF

clone_size: NA
v_call: TRBV6-5
j_call: TRBJ1-1
d_call: TRBD1
cdr3_nt: TGTGCCAGCAGTGTGGGGGGACAGGGGGTTACTGAAGCTTTCTTT
cdr3_aa: CASSVGGQGVTEAFF

clone_size: few
v_call: TRBV9
j_call: TRBJ1-2
d_call: TRBD1
cdr3_nt: TGTGCCAGCAGCCCCCGGGACAGGGGGGTCTATGGCTACACCTTC
cdr3_aa: CASSPRDRGVYGYTF

clone_size: NA
v_call: TRBV7-7
j_call: TRBJ2-5
d_call: NA
cdr3_nt: TGTGCCAGCAGCACCCAGGTCCAAGAGACCCAGTACTTC
cdr3_aa: CASSTQVQETQYF

clone_size: NA
v_call: TRBV6-6
j_call: TRBJ1-1
d_call: NA
cdr3_nt: TGTGCCAGCAGTTCCCTCCCATTCGGGTTTGAAGCTTTCTTT
cdr3_aa: CASSSLPFGFEAFF

clone_size: NA
v_call: TRBV6-6
j_call: TRBJ1-2
d_call: NA
cdr3_nt: TGTGCCAGCAGTTACTCTTCAACAGGGAGCAACTATGGCTACGCCTTC
cdr3_aa: CASSYSSTGSNYGYAF

clone_size: NA
v_call: TRBV5-1
j_call: TRBJ2-3
d_call: TRBD2
cdr3_nt: TGCGCCAGCAGCTTGGGGACTAGCGGGGTAGATACGCAGTATTTT
cdr3_aa: CASSLGTSGVDTQYF

clone_size: NA
v_call: TRBV7-9
j_call: TRBJ2-7
d_call: NA
cdr3_nt: TGTGCCAGCAGCTTAAACCGACCGGGAAGGACCGAGCAGTACTTC
cdr3_aa: CASSLNRPGRTEQYF

clone_size: NA
v_call: TRBV4-1
j_call: TRBJ1-6
d_call: TRBD1
cdr3_nt: TGCGCCAGCAGCCAAGGTGTTCAGGGGGTAAGGCTCGATTCACCCCTCCACTTT
cdr3_aa: CASSQGVQGVRLDSPLHF

clone_size: NA
v_call: TRBV6-1
j_call: TRBJ2-1
d_call: NA
cdr3_nt: TGTGCCAGCAGTGACTCGAGGGTTAATGAGCAGTTCTTC
cdr3_aa: CASSDSRVNEQFF

clone_size: NA
v_call: TRBV4-1
j_call: TRBJ2-2
d_call: TRBD1
cdr3_nt: TGCGCCAGCAGCCACGGACAGGGGAACACCGGGGAGCTGTTTTTT
cdr3_aa: CASSHGQGNTGELFF

clone_size: NA
v_call: TRBV6-6
j_call: TRBJ2-3
d_call: NA
cdr3_nt: TGTGCCAGCAGTTCTAGTGGAGGCACAGATACGCAGTATTTT
cdr3_aa: CASSSSGGTDTQYF

clone_size: NA
v_call: TRBV4-1
j_call: TRBJ2-5
d_call: TRBD1
cdr3_nt: TGCGCCAGCAGCCGAATCCGACAGGGCGAGACCCAGTACTTC
cdr3_aa: CASSRIRQGETQYF

clone_size: NA
v_call: TRBV5-1
j_call: TRBJ2-4
d_call: TRBD1
cdr3_nt: TGCGCCAGCAGCTCCGAGGCCGGGACAGGGAACATTCAGTACTTC
cdr3_aa: CASSSEAGTGNIQYF

clone_size: NA
v_call: TRBV6-5
j_call: TRBJ2-3
d_call: TRBD2
cdr3_nt: TGTGCCAGCAGTCTAGCGGGGGGGGCCCCAGGGGCGCAGTATTTT
cdr3_aa: CASSLAGGAPGAQYF

clone_size: NA
v_call: TRBV28
j_call: TRBJ2-7
d_call: TRBD1
cdr3_nt: TGTGCCAGCACCCTGGCAGGGGGCGGCTACGAGCAGTACTTC
cdr3_aa: CASTLAGGGYEQYF

clone_size: once
v_call: TRBV19
j_call: TRBJ1-4
d_call: NA
cdr3_nt: TGTGCCAGTAGTATAGGACAGCCTTTGGAAGAAAAACTGTTTTTT
cdr3_aa: CASSIGQPLEEKLFF

clone_size: NA
v_call: TRBV5-1
j_call: TRBJ2-1
d_call: TRBD2
cdr3_nt: TGCGCCAGCAGCTTGCGCGGGGGGAACTCCTACAATGAGCAGTTCTTC
cdr3_aa: CASSLRGGNSYNEQFF

clone_size: NA
v_call: TRBV7-2
j_call: TRBJ1-1
d_call: NA
cdr3_nt: TGTGCCAGCAGCTTAGAGTCCCTACGGGCCCTCCCCGGGAGCACTGAAGCTTTCTTT
cdr3_aa: CASSLESLRALPGSTEAFF

clone_size: NA
v_call: TRBV6-5
j_call: TRBJ2-7
d_call: NA
cdr3_nt: TGTGCCAGCGGCGCGGGGTACTACGAGCAGTACTTC
cdr3_aa: CASGAGYYEQYF

clone_size: NA
v_call: TRBV19
j_call: TRBJ2-7
d_call: NA
cdr3_nt: TGTGCCAGTAGTATGGGGAGGTCCGAGCAGTACTTC
cdr3_aa: CASSMGRSEQYF

clone_size: NA
v_call: TRBV5-4
j_call: TRBJ2-5
d_call: TRBD2
cdr3_nt: TGTGCCAGCAGCTCCGGGACTACAGAGACCCAGTACTTC
cdr3_aa: CASSSGTTETQYF

clone_size: NA
v_call: TRBV7-9
j_call: TRBJ2-5
d_call: TRBD2
cdr3_nt: TGTGCCAGCAGCTACCAGACTAGCGATAAAAGAGAGACCCAGTACTTC
cdr3_aa: CASSYQTSDKRETQYF

clone_size: NA
v_call: TRBV28
j_call: TRBJ2-7
d_call: TRBD2
cdr3_nt: TGTGCCAGCAGTTTCGGAGCGGGGGGGCCAACCTACGAGCAGTACTTC
cdr3_aa: CASSFGAGGPTYEQYF

clone_size: NA
v_call: TRBV19
j_call: TRBJ1-2
d_call: TRBD1
cdr3_nt: TGTGCCAGTAGCCTATCCGCCGGGACAGGGGGCGCGGGTGGCTACACCTTC
cdr3_aa: CASSLSAGTGGAGGYTF

clone_size: few
v_call: TRBV6-5
j_call: TRBJ2-5
d_call: NA
cdr3_nt: TGTGCCAGCAGCCCTGGCCTCGACCAAGAGACCCAGTACTTC
cdr3_aa: CASSPGLDQETQYF

clone_size: NA
v_call: TRBV5-1
j_call: TRBJ2-1
d_call: NA
cdr3_nt: TGCGCCAGCAGCCCGGGACTCTCGAGCTCCTACAATGAGCAGTTCTTC
cdr3_aa: CASSPGLSSSYNEQFF

clone_size: few
v_call: TRBV6-6
j_call: TRBJ1-1
d_call: TRBD1
cdr3_nt: TGTGCCAGCAACTTCCCCGGGACAGCGAACACTGAAGCTTTCTTT
cdr3_aa: CASNFPGTANTEAFF

clone_size: NA
v_call: TRBV5-1
j_call: TRBJ2-1
d_call: TRBD2
cdr3_nt: TGCGCCAGCAGCCTTCAGGGACTAGCGGGGGGGAATGAGCAGTTCTTC
cdr3_aa: CASSLQGLAGGNEQFF

clone_size: many
v_call: TRBV5-3
j_call: TRBJ2-6
d_call: NA
cdr3_nt: TGTGCCAGAAGCTTTAGAGGGGGGGCCAACGTCCTGACTTTC
cdr3_aa: CARSFRGGANVLTF

clone_size: few
v_call: TRBV6-5
j_call: TRBJ2-3
d_call: NA
cdr3_nt: TGTGCCAGCAGTTACTCGACACCTCATACGCAGTATTTT
cdr3_aa: CASSYSTPHTQYF

clone_size: NA
v_call: TRBV5-4
j_call: TRBJ1-6
d_call: TRBD1
cdr3_nt: TGTGCCAGCAGCACTGAGGACAGGGGGTATTCACCCCTCCACTTT
cdr3_aa: CASSTEDRGYSPLHF

clone_size: NA
v_call: TRBV7-2
j_call: TRBJ2-3
d_call: TRBD2
cdr3_nt: TGTGCCAGCAGTGGTAGCGGGGGGCCACCTCCTGGCACAGATACGCAGTATTTT
cdr3_aa: CASSGSGGPPPGTDTQYF

clone_size: NA
v_call: TRBV6-6
j_call: TRBJ2-2
d_call: TRBD1
cdr3_nt: TGTGCCAGCAGTTACTCGGACAGGGGGGGAACCGGGGAGCTGTTTTTT
cdr3_aa: CASSYSDRGGTGELFF

clone_size: once
v_call: TRBV10-3
j_call: TRBJ2-4
d_call: NA
cdr3_nt: TGTGCCATCAGTGAAGAAACTATAGCCAAAAACATTCAGTACTTC
cdr3_aa: CAISEETIAKNIQYF

clone_size: once
v_call: TRBV30
j_call: TRBJ2-7
d_call: NA
cdr3_nt: TGTGCCTGGAGTGTACAATACGAGCAGTACTTC
cdr3_aa: CAWSVQYEQYF

clone_size: NA
v_call: TRBV5-1
j_call: TRBJ2-7
d_call: NA
cdr3_nt: TGCGCCAGCAGGCCCCCTTCCAGCTCCTACGAGCAGTACTTC
cdr3_aa: CASRPPSSSYEQYF

clone_size: NA
v_call: TRBV6-5
j_call: TRBJ2-7
d_call: TRBD2
cdr3_nt: TGTGCCAGCAGTTACCTCGGGGGGGAGACCTACGAGCAGTACTTC
cdr3_aa: CASSYLGGETYEQYF

clone_size: large
v_call: TRBV5-6
j_call: TRBJ2-7
d_call: NA
cdr3_nt: TGTGCCAGCAGCTTGGGCGGATACGAGCAGTACTTC
cdr3_aa: CASSLGGYEQYF

clone_size: NA
v_call: TRBV6-4
j_call: TRBJ2-3
d_call: NA
cdr3_nt: TGTGCCAGCAGCGGTACCGGGGGCACAGATACGCAGTATTTT
cdr3_aa: CASSGTGGTDTQYF